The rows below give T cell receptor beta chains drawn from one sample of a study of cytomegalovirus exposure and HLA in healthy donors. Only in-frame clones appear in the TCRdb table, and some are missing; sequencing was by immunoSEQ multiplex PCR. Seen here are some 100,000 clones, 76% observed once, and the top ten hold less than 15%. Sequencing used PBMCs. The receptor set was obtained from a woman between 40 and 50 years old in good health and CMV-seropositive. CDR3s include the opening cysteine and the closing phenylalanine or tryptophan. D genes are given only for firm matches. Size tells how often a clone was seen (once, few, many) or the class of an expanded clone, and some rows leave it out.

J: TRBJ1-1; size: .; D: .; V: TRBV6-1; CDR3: CASSGSGGGAFF; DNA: TGTGCCAGCAGTGGCTCGGGGGGTGGAGCTTTCTTT
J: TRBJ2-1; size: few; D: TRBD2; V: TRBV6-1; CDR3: CASSSAGIEQFF; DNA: TGTGCCAGCAGTTCAGCGGGGATTGAGCAGTTCTTC
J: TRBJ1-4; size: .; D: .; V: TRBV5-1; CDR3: CASSLALDRGEKLFF; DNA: TGCGCCAGCAGCTTGGCCTTGGACAGAGGAGAAAAACTGTTTTTT
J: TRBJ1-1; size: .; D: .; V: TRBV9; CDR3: CASSVGGTEAFF; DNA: TGTGCCAGCAGCGTGGGGGGCACTGAAGCTTTCTTT
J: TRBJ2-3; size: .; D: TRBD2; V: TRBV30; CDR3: CAWSTEWGREGSTDTQYF; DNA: TGTGCCTGGAGTACAGAGTGGGGGAGGGAGGGGAGCACAGATACGCAGTATTTT
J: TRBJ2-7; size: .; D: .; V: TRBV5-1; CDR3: CASSLGEFYEQYF; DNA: TGCGCCAGCAGCTTGGGAGAGTTCTACGAGCAGTACTTC
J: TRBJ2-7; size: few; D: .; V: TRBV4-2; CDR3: CASSRLGVSYEQYF; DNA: TGTGCCAGCAGTCGCCTGGGCGTATCCTACGAGCAGTACTTC
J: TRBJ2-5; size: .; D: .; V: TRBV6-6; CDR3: CASSYSSGQETQYF; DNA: TGTGCCAGCAGTTACTCTTCAGGTCAAGAGACCCAGTACTTC
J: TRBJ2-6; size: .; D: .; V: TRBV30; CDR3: CAWGAGANVLTF; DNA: TGTGCCTGGGGAGCTGGGGCCAACGTCCTGACTTTC
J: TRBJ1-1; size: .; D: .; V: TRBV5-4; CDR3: CASSLLGTNTEAFF; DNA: TGTGCCAGCAGCTTGTTAGGGACAAACACTGAAGCTTTCTTT
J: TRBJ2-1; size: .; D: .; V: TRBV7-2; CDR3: CASSLPTELNEQFF; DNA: TGTGCCAGCAGCCTTCCTACAGAATTAAATGAGCAGTTCTTC
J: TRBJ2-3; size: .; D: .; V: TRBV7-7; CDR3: CASSYGGGTDTQYF; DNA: TGTGCTAGCAGCTACGGAGGGGGCACAGATACGCAGTATTTT
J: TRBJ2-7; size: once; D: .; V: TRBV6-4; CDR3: CASSPEGGNEQYF; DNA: TGTGCCAGCAGTCCAGAAGGAGGTAACGAGCAGTACTTC
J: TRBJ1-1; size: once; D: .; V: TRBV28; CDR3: CASLRDSQTEAFF; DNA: TGTGCCAGCCTCCGGGACTCGCAAACTGAAGCTTTCTTT
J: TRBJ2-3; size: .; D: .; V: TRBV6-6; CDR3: CASSYRQTQTDTQYF; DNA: TGTGCCAGCAGTTATCGACAGACGCAGACAGATACGCAGTATTTT